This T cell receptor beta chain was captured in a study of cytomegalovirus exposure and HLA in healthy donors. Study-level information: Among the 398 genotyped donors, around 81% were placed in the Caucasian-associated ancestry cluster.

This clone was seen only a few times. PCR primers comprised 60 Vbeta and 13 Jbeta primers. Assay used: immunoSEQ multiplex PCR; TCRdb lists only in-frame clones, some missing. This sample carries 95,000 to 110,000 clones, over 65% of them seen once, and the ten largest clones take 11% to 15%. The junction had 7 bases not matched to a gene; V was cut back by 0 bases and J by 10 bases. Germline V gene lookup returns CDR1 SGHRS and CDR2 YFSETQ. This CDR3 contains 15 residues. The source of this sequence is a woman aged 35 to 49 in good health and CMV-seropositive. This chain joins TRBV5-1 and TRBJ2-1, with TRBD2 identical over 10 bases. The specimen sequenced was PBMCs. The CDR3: CASSLARASGGEQFF. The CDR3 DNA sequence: TGCGCCAGCAGCTTGGCCAGGGCTAGCGGGGGAGAGCAGTTCTTC.